In this sample, the clone carrying this T cell receptor (beta chain) turned up a few times. This sample stems from a study of shared clonotypes between healthy human individuals. CD45RO-negative, CCR7-selected cells formed the naive CD8 fraction, which excluded terminally differentiated effector memory CD45RA+ cells. The CDR3 runs 12 residues. The germline V gene encodes CDR1 PRHDT and CDR2 FYEKMQ (reference sequence). The ends were cut back, 4 bases at V and 2 bases at J, with 6 bases in the middle. Using immunoSEQ multiplex PCR, the repertoire was profiled, and TCRdb retains in-frame clones only, with some absent. The table includes about 2 million clones, about 95% detected once.

This chain uses TRBV13 with TRBJ2-7; D is unclear. Input material: naive CD8+ T cells sorted from blood. The receptor was isolated from a man between 18 and 29 years old in good health. This CDR3 is CASSSTTYEQYF. The CDR3 DNA sequence: TGTGCCAGCAGCTCAACGACCTACGAGCAGTACTTC.